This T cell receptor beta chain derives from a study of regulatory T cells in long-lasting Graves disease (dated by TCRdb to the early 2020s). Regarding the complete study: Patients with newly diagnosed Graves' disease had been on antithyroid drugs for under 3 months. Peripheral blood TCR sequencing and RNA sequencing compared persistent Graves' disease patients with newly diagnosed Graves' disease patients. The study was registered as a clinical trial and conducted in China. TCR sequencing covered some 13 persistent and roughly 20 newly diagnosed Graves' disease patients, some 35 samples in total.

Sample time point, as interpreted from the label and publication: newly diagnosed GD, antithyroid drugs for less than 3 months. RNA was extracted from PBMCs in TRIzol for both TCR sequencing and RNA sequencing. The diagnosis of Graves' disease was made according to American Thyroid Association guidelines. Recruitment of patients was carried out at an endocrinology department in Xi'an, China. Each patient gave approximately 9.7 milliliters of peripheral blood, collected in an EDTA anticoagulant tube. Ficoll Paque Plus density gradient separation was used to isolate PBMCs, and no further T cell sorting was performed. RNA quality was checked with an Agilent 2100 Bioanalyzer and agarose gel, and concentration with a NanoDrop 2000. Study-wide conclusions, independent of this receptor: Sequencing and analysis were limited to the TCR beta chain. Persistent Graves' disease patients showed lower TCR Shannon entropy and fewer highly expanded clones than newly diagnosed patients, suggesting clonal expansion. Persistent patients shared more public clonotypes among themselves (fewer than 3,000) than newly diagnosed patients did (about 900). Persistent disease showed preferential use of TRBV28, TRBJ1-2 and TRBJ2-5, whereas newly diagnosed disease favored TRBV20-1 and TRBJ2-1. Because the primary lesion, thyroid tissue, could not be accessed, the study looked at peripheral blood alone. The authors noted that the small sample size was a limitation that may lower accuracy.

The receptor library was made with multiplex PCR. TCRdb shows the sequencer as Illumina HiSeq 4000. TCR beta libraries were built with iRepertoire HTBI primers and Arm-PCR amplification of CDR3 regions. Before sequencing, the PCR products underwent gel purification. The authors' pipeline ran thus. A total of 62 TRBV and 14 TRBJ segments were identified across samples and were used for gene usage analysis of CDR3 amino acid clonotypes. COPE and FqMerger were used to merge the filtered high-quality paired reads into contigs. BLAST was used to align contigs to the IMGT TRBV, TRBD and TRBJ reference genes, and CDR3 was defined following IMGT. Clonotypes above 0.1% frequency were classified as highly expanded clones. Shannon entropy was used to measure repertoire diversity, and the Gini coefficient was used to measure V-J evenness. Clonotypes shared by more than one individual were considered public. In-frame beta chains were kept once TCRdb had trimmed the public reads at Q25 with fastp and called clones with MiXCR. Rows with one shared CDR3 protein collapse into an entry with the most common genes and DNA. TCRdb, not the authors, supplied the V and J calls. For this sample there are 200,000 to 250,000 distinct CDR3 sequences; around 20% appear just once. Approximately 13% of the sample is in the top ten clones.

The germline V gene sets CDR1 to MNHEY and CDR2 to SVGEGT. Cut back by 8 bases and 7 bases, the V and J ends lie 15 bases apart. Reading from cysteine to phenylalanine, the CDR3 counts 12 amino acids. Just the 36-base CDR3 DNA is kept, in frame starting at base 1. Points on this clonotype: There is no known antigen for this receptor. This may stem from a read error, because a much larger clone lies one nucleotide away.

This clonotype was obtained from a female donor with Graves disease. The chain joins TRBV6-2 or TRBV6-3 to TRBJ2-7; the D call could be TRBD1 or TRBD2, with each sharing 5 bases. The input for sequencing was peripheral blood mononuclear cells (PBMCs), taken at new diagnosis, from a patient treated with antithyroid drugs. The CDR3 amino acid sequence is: CASRDVNNEQYF. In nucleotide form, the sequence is TGTGCCAGCCGGGACGTTAACAATGAGCAGTACTTC.